The clone carrying this TCR beta chain has at least ten counts. This sample stems from a study of breast tumors, draining lymph nodes, adjacent tissues. The V end lost 1 base, the J end lost 7 bases, and 7 bases lay between the germline ends. Germline CDR1 reads GTSNPN; CDR2 reads SVGIG (reference sequence). The CDR3 runs 11 residues. The lymph nodes were axillary draining lymph nodes from breast cancer patients. TCRdb analysed the multiplex PCR reads with MiXCR anew, one entry per CDR3 protein. This sample carries 160,000 or so distinct CDR3 sequences, roughly 35% of them seen once, and the ten largest clones take 3.8%.

The chain combines TRBV30 with TRBJ1-2, with unresolved D. This sequence originates from a female donor with breast cancer. Some clones in this sample may be carry-over from other donors' samples. The material sequenced was axillary lymph node tissue. DNA for the CDR3: TGTGCCTGGAGTGGAACAAGTGGCTACACCTTC. It translates to CAWSGTSGYTF.